This T cell receptor (beta chain) was documented in a study of blood T cell repertoires in COVID-19. Background on the study: Samples came from the United States, Italy and Spain, spanning acute and convalescent COVID-19. The analysed material was cDNA or gDNA that came from T cells, B-cell-depleted T cells, or PBMCs.

How the authors handled the data: Nucleated cell number was recorded as an estimate derived from reference gene primer amplification. Method: immunoSEQ multiplex PCR; TCRdb's copy keeps in-frame clones and lacks some. V and J calls and clone size come straight from that table; D and trimming were deduced from the DNA. The repertoire has over 100,000 clones, around 90% of them found once; the top ten carry 6%. The CDR3 is 15 amino acids. Germline V CDR1 and CDR2: KGHSH, LQKENI. V was pared by 3 bases and J by 5 bases, with 16 bases between. The source of this sequence is a human donor in a cohort sampled during active COVID-19. The chain uses TRBV18 and TRBJ2-5; possible D gene TRBD2, 5 bases. Sample: peripheral blood. The CDR3 sequence is CASSPQEEVWETQYF. The CDR3 DNA sequence: TGTGCCAGCTCACCCCAGGAGGAAGTTTGGGAGACCCAGTACTTC.